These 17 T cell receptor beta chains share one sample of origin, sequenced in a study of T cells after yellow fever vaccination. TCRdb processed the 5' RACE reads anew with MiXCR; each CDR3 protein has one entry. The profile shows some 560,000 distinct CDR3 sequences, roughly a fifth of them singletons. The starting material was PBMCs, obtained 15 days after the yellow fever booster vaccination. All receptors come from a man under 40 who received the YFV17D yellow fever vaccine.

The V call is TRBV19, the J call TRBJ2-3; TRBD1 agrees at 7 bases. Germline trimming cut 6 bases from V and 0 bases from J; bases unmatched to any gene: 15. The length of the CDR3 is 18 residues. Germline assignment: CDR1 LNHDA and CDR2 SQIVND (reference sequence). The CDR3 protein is CASRSGLTGAPSTDTQYF. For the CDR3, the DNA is TGTGCCAGTAGATCCGGGCTAACAGGGGCCCCAAGCACAGATACGCAGTATTTT.

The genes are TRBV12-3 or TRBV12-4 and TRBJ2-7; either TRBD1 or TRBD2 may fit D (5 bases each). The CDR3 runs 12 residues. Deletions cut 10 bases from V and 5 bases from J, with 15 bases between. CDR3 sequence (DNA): TGTGCCACCTCGAGGGGTTCGGACGAGCAGTACTTC. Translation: CATSRGSDEQYF.

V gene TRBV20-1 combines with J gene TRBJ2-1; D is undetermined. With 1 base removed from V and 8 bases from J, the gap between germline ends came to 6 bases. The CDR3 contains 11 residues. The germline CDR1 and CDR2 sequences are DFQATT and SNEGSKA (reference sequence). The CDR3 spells CSARVADEQFF. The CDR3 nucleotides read TGCAGTGCTAGAGTTGCGGATGAGCAGTTCTTC.

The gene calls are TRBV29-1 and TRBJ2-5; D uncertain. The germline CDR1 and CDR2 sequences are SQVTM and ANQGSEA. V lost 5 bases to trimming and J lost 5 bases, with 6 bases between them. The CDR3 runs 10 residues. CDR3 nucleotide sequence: TGCAGCGTTCAAAGGGAGACCCAGTACTTC. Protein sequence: CSVQRETQYF. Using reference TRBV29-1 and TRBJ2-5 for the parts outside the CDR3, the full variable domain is SAVISQKPSRDICQRGTSLTIQCQVDSQVTMMFWYRQQPGQSLTLIATANQGSEATYESGFVIDKFPISRPNLTFSTLTVSNMSPEDSSIYLCSVQRETQYFGPGTRLLVL.

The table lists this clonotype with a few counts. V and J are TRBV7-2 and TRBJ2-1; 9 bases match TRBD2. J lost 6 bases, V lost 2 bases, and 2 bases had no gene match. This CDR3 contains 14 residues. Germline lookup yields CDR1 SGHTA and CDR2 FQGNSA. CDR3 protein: CASSLLAGSNEQFF. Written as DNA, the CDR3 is TGTGCCAGCAGCTTACTAGCGGGAAGCAATGAGCAGTTCTTC.

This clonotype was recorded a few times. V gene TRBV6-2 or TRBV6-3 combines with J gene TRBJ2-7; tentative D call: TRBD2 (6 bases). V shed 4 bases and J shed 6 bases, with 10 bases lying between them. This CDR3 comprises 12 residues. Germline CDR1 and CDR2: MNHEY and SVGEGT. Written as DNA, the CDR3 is TGTGCCAGCAGTTCGGGAGTTCGCGAGCAGTACTTC. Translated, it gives CASSSGVREQYF.

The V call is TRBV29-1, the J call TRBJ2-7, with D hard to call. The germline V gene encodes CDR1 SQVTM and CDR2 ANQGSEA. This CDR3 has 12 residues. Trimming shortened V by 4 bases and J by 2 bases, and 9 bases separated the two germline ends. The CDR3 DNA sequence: TGCAGCGTTGTGAAGGGCACCTACGAGCAGTACTTC. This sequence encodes CSVVKGTYEQYF.

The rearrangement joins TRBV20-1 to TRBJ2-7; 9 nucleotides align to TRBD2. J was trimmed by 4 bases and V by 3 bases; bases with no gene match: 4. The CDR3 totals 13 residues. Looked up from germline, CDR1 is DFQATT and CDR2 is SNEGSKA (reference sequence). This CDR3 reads CSASGGRDYEQYF. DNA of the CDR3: TGCAGTGCTAGTGGCGGGAGGGATTACGAGCAGTACTTC.

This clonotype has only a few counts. The CDR3 reads CASRTSSGVDIQYF. In nucleotides, the CDR3 is TGTGCCAGCAGGACTTCTAGCGGGGTGGACATTCAGTACTTC. This sequence joins TRBV28 and TRBJ2-4; 9 nucleotides agree with TRBD2. J gave up 8 bases and V 6 bases, and 8 bases lay outside the gene matches. Germline CDR1 and CDR2: MDHEN and SYDVKM. This CDR3 contains 14 residues.

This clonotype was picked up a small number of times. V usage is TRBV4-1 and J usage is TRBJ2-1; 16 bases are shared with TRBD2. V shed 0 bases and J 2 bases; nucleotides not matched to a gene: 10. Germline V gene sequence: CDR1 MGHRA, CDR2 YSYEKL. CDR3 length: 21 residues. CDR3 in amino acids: CASSQDPPGLAGGRTYNEQFF. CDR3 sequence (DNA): TGCGCCAGCAGCCAAGACCCCCCGGGACTAGCGGGAGGGCGGACCTACAATGAGCAGTTCTTC.

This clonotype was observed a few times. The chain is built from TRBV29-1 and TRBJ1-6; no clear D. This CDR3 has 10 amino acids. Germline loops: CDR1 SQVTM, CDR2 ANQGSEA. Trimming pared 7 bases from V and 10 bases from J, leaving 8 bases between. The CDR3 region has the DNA TGCAGCGCCGAACCCTCACCCCTCCACTTT. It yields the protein CSAEPSPLHF.

The CDR3 loop is CASSQDWRGNPDTQYF. DNA of the CDR3: TGCGCCAGCAGCCAAGATTGGAGAGGGAACCCAGATACGCAGTATTTT. The chain uses TRBV4-3 and TRBJ2-3, with D maybe TRBD2 (5 bases). Germline CDR1 reads LGHNA; CDR2 reads YSLEER. V was cut by 0 bases and J by 4 bases, with 14 bases left in between. The CDR3 is made up of 16 amino acids.

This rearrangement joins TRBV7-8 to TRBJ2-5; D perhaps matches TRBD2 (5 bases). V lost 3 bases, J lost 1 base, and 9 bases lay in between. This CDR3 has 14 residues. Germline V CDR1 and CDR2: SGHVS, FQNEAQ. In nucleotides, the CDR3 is TGTGCCAGCAGCTTCGTCAGCGGCCAAGAGACCCAGTACTTC. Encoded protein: CASSFVSGQETQYF.

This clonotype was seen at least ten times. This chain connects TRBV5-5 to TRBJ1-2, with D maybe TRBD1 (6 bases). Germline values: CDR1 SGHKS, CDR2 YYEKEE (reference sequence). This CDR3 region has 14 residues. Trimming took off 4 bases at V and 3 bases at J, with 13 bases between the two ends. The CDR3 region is CASSPVAGDYGYTF. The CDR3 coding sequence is TGTGCCAGCAGCCCCGTGGCAGGGGACTATGGCTACACCTTC. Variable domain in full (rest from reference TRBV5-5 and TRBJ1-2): DAGVTQSPTHLIKTRGQQVTLRCSPISGHKSVSWYQQVLGQGPQFIFQYYEKEERGRGNFPDRFSARQFPNYSSELNVNALLLGDSALYLCASSPVAGDYGYTFGSGTRLTVV.

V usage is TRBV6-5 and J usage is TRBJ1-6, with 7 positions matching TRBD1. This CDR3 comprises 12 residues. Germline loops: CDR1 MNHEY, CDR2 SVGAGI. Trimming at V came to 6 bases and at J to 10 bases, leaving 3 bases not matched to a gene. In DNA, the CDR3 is TGTGCCAGCAGGGGACAGCGCTCACCCCTCCACTTT. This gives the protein CASRGQRSPLHF.

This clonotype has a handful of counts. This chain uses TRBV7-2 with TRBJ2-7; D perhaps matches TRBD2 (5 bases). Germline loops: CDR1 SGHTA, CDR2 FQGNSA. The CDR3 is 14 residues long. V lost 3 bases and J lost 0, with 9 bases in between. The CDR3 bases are TGTGCCAGCAGCTTGGACTTAAACTCCTACGAGCAGTACTTC. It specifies CASSLDLNSYEQYF.

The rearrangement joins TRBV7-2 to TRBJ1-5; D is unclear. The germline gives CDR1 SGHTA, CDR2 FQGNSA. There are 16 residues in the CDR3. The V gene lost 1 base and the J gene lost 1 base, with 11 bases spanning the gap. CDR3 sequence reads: CASSLVFSRSNQPQHF. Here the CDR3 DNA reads TGTGCCAGCAGCTTAGTTTTCAGCAGGAGCAATCAGCCCCAGCATTTT.